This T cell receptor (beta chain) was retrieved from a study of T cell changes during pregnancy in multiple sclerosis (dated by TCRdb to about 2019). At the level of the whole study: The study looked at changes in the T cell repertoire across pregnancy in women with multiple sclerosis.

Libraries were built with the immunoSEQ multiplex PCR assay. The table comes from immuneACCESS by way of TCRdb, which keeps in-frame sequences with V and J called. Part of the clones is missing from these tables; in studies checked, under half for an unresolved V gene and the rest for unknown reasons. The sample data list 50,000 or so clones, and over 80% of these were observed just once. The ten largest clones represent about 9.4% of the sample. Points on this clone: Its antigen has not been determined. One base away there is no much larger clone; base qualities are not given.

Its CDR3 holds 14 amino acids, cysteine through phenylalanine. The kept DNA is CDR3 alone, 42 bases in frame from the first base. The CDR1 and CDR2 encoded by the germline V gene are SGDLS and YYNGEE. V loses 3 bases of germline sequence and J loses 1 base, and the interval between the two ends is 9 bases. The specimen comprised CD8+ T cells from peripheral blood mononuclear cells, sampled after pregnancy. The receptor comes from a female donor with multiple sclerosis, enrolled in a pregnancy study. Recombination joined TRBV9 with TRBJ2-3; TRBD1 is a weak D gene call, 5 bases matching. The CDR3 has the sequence CASSARVGTDTQYF. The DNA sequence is TGTGCCAGCAGCGCCAGGGTAGGCACAGATACGCAGTATTTT.